What follows are 27 T cell receptor beta chains derived from one specimen sequenced in a study of PD-L1 blockade in urothelial cancer. Time point defined: peripheral blood 6 weeks after treatment start. Measured with immunoSEQ multiplex PCR; TCRdb has only the in-frame clones, and not every one. The profile shows tens of thousands of clones, around 80% of them singletons. The material sequenced was PBMCs, taken around atezolizumab (anti-PD-L1) treatment. These receptors originate from a man aged 65-85 years with urothelial cancer.

The chain employs TRBV2 and TRBJ2-3; a possible D gene is TRBD2 (6 bases). CDR1 and CDR2 from the germline V gene are SNHLY and FYNNEI. Trimming removed 4 bases from V and 7 bases from J, with 9 bases in between. The length of the CDR3 is 12 residues. In nucleotides, the CDR3 is TGTGCCAGCAGTGGGACTATTTATACGCAGTATTTT. Its protein is CASSGTIYTQYF.

The chain has TRBV18 and TRBJ1-1; 10 nucleotides line up with TRBD1. The CDR3 consists of 14 residues. The V gene end was trimmed by 3 bases and the J gene end by 7 bases; junction bases not matched to a gene: 5. Germline assignment: CDR1 KGHSH and CDR2 LQKENI. This chain's CDR3 is CASSPGQGHREAFF. CDR3 sequence (DNA): TGTGCCAGCTCACCGGGACAGGGGCATCGTGAAGCTTTCTTT.

The genes are TRBV4-3 and TRBJ1-1, with 10 nucleotides matching TRBD1. The junction had 2 bases not matched to a gene; V was cut back by 1 base and J by 3 bases. The CDR3 has 15 residues. Germline V gene data show CDR1 as LGHNA and CDR2 as YSLEER. The CDR3 loop reads CASSQAGTGDTEAFF. DNA of the CDR3: TGCGCCAGCAGCCAAGCCGGGACAGGGGACACTGAAGCTTTCTTT.

The chain is built from TRBV2 and TRBJ2-7; TRBD1 matches 9 bases. Trimming cost V 6 bases and J 2 bases; bases outside gene matches: 5. Germline CDR1 and CDR2: SNHLY and FYNNEI. There are 14 residues in the CDR3. CDR3 sequence (DNA): TGTGCCAGCAGGCCGGGACAGGGAGCCTACGAGCAGTACTTC. Translating gives CASRPGQGAYEQYF. Combining the CDR3 with reference TRBV2 and TRBJ2-7 gives the whole variable domain EPEVTQTPSHQVTQMGQEVILRCVPISNHLYFYWYRQILGQKVEFLVSFYNNEISEKSEIFDDQFSVERPDGSNFTLKIRSTKLEDSAMYFCASRPGQGAYEQYFGPGTRLTVT.

This chain connects TRBV27 to TRBJ2-7; TRBD1 might be the D (5 bases). The germline V gene has CDR1 MNHEY and CDR2 SMNVEV (reference sequence). With 5 bases removed from V and 2 bases from J, the gap between germline ends came to 13 bases. CDR3 size: 14 residues. This chain's CDR3 is CASSTTVSAYEQYF. DNA for the CDR3: TGTGCCAGCAGTACGACAGTGTCAGCCTACGAGCAGTACTTC.

The sample holds one count of this clone. The chain is built from TRBV18 and TRBJ2-5; weak D call: TRBD1 (6 bases). V shed 6 bases and J shed 5 bases, with 13 bases lying between them. CDR3 size: 13 residues. Per the germline V gene, CDR1 is KGHSH and CDR2 is LQKENI. The CDR3 nucleotides read TGTGCCAGCTCCTACGACAGGATCGAGACCCAGTACTTC. The encoded protein is CASSYDRIETQYF.

This clone was observed a handful of times. V gene TRBV19 combines with J gene TRBJ2-7; 8 bases align to TRBD1. The CDR3 length is 14 residues. The germline V gene encodes CDR1 LNHDA and CDR2 SQIVND (reference sequence). V lost 5 bases, J lost 5 bases, and 8 bases stayed unmatched. Here the CDR3 DNA reads TGTGCCAGTAGTCCCCTGACAGGGGACCACGAGCAGTACTTC. Protein: CASSPLTGDHEQYF.

The rearrangement joins TRBV5-6 to TRBJ1-4, with 7 bases matching TRBD1. Trimming cost V 3 bases and J 10 bases; bases outside gene matches: 21. Germline lookup yields CDR1 SGHDT and CDR2 YYEEEE. The CDR3 spans 18 residues. CDR3 in amino acids: CASSSTALTTGSSGKLFF. The CDR3, as DNA: TGTGCCAGCAGCTCTACCGCCCTAACGACAGGGAGTTCCGGAAAACTGTTTTTT.

The gene calls are TRBV5-1 and TRBJ2-2; TRBD1 might be the D (5 bases). Germline CDR1 SGHRS, CDR2 YFSETQ. V lost 4 bases and J 6 bases, leaving 13 bases between the germline ends. The CDR3 is 14 amino acids. CDR3 bases: TGCGCCAGCAGCGCACCTACAGGATCCGGGGAGCTGTTTTTT. It specifies CASSAPTGSGELFF.

V usage is TRBV15 and J usage is TRBJ2-7; a possible D gene is TRBD2 (5 bases). The CDR3 has 14 residues. The ends were cut back, 0 bases at V and 1 base at J, with 7 bases in the middle. The germline V gene encodes CDR1 LNHNV and CDR2 YYDKDF (reference sequence). CDR3 bases: TGTGCCACCAGCAGAGATCGGGGTTCCTACGAGCAGTACTTC. This encodes CATSRDRGSYEQYF.

The chain couples TRBV27 to TRBJ2-7; 8 bases map to TRBD1. This CDR3 is 13 amino acids long. Germline V CDR1 and CDR2: MNHEY, SMNVEV (reference sequence). J lost 2 bases, V lost 6 bases, and 3 bases had no gene match. The CDR3 sequence is CASRGTGAYEQYF. CDR3 DNA sequence: TGTGCCAGCAGGGGGACAGGAGCCTACGAGCAGTACTTC.

V and J are TRBV4-1 and TRBJ1-1; D call uncertain. The CDR3 has 12 amino acids. Germline V CDR1 and CDR2: MGHRA, YSYEKL. The V end lost 1 base, the J end lost 3 bases, and 3 bases lay between the germline ends. The CDR3 spells CASSQAYTEAFF. The CDR3 DNA reads as TGCGCCAGCAGCCAAGCCTACACTGAAGCTTTCTTT.

The V gene is TRBV6-4, the J gene TRBJ2-2, with a weak D call TRBD1 (5 bases). This CDR3 is built from 14 residues. Trimming left V 6 bases short and J 4 bases short, with 12 bases between. CDR1 MRHNA and CDR2 SNTAGT come from the germline V gene. CDR3 DNA: TGTGCCAGCAGACAGCAAACAGGCACCGGGGAGCTGTTTTTT. It encodes CASRQQTGTGELFF.

V is TRBV18 and J is TRBJ2-7, with 12 bases lining up with TRBD2. The CDR3 consists of 16 residues. V was clipped by 5 bases and J by 3 bases; unmatched bases: 8. The V gene's germline CDR1 is KGHSH and CDR2 LQKENI. The CDR3, as DNA: TGTGCCAGCTCAACGACTAGCGGGGGTCCTTTCTACGAGCAGTACTTC. Protein product: CASSTTSGGPFYEQYF. The complete variable domain, with remaining parts taken from reference TRBV18 and TRBJ2-7, reads NAGVMQNPRHLVRRRGQEARLRCSPMKGHSHVYWYRQLPEEGLKFMVYLQKENIIDESGMPKERFSAEFPKEGPSILRIQQVVRGDSAAYFCASSTTSGGPFYEQYFGPGTRLTVT.

The chain uses TRBV7-9 and TRBJ2-6, with TRBD2 matching over 8 bases. J gave up 0 bases and V 1 base, and 2 bases lay outside the gene matches. This CDR3 spans 17 amino acids. Germline-derived CDR1 and CDR2 are SEHNR and FQNEAQ (reference sequence). The CDR3 protein is CASSLGTSSSGANVLTF. The CDR3, as DNA: TGTGCCAGCAGCTTAGGGACTAGCAGCTCTGGGGCCAACGTCCTGACTTTC. The full variable domain, completed using reference TRBV7-9 and TRBJ2-6, is DTGVSQNPRHKITKRGQNVTFRCDPISEHNRLYWYRQTLGQGPEFLTYFQNEAQLEKSRLLSDRFSAERPKGSFSTLEIQRTEQGDSAMYLCASSLGTSSSGANVLTFGAGSRLTVL.

The chain couples TRBV6-4 to TRBJ2-1; tentative D call: TRBD2 (5 bases). Germline V lookup: CDR1 MRHNA, CDR2 SNTAGT. Deletions cut 0 bases from V and 9 bases from J, with 12 bases between. There are 14 residues in the CDR3. CDR3 amino acids: CASSDSVGLGEQFF. The CDR3 DNA sequence: TGTGCCAGCAGTGACTCCGTAGGACTGGGTGAGCAGTTCTTC.

The chain employs TRBV2 and TRBJ2-3; 8 bases are shared with TRBD2. This CDR3 spans 14 amino acids. Germline CDR1 and CDR2: SNHLY and FYNNEI. V dropped 11 bases and J dropped 0; count of bases not matched to a gene: 7. Here the CDR3 reads CAGERGLSTDTQYF. The CDR3, as DNA: TGTGCCGGAGAGCGGGGGCTTAGCACAGATACGCAGTATTTT. The complete variable domain, with remaining parts taken from reference TRBV2 and TRBJ2-3, reads EPEVTQTPSHQVTQMGQEVILRCVPISNHLYFYWYRQILGQKVEFLVSFYNNEISEKSEIFDDQFSVERPDGSNFTLKIRSTKLEDSAMYFCAGERGLSTDTQYFGPGTRLTVL.

The chain links TRBV28 to TRBJ2-4; unclear D gene. The V end lost 5 bases, the J end lost 5 bases, and 7 bases lay between the germline ends. This CDR3 has 12 amino acids. Germline CDR1 and CDR2: MDHEN and SYDVKM. CDR3 in DNA: TGTGCCAGCAGTGGCCCTCAAAACATTCAGTACTTC. Translated, it gives CASSGPQNIQYF.

The CDR3 DNA reads TGCGCCAGCAGCTTAGCGCCGAACAATGAGCAGTTCTTC. This codes for CASSLAPNNEQFF. The chain recombines TRBV5-1 with TRBJ2-1; D gene uncertain. The CDR3 spans 13 residues. Germline CDR1 SGHRS, CDR2 YFSETQ. V was shortened by 2 bases and J by 5 bases, with 8 bases between the two germline ends.

The CDR3 here is CASSTDRASSEQYF. CDR3 in DNA: TGTGCCAGTAGTACCGACAGGGCTTCATCCGAGCAGTACTTC. The chain couples TRBV19 to TRBJ2-7; TRBD1 matches 7 bases. Trimming cost V 4 bases and J 6 bases; bases outside gene matches: 9. The CDR3 consists of 14 residues. CDR1 and CDR2 (germline): LNHDA, SQIVND (reference sequence).

This clone was detected a few times. This sequence joins TRBV29-1 and TRBJ1-1; D is ambiguous. The ends were cut back, 5 bases at V and 0 bases at J, with 13 bases in the middle. CDR1 SQVTM and CDR2 ANQGSEA come from the germline V gene. This CDR3 is built from 14 residues. The DNA of the CDR3 is TGCAGCGTTCTCAGGTCCACACTGAACACTGAAGCTTTCTTT. It codes for CSVLRSTLNTEAFF.

This chain uses TRBV6-5 with TRBJ1-2, with a tentative D call TRBD1 (5 bases). There are 14 residues in the CDR3. CDR1 MNHEY and CDR2 SVGAGI come from the germline V gene. Trimming shortened V by 2 bases and J by 4 bases, and 11 bases separated the two germline ends. Here the CDR3 reads CASSYGGDAYGYTF. The CDR3 nucleotides are TGTGCCAGCAGTTACGGAGGGGACGCCTATGGCTACACCTTC.

This sequence joins TRBV2 and TRBJ2-6; D is ambiguous. The CDR3 runs to 15 residues. CDR1 and CDR2 from the germline V gene are SNHLY and FYNNEI. Deletions cut 1 base from V and 0 bases from J, with 4 bases between. The CDR3 region is CASSEGVSGANVLTF. As DNA, the CDR3 is TGTGCCAGCAGTGAAGGAGTCTCTGGGGCCAACGTCCTGACTTTC.

V and J are TRBV5-1 and TRBJ1-5; 9 bases line up with TRBD1. The length of the CDR3 is 18 residues. Germline CDR1 SGHRS, CDR2 YFSETQ. Trimming took 2 bases from V and 0 from J; bases not matched to a gene: 9. The CDR3 region is CASSLGTGSPNSNQPQHF. DNA of the CDR3: TGCGCCAGCAGCTTAGGGACAGGGTCTCCGAATAGCAATCAGCCCCAGCATTTT. The full variable domain, in which reference TRBV5-1 and TRBJ1-5 provide the parts outside the CDR3, is KAGVTQTPRYLIKTRGQQVTLSCSPISGHRSVSWYQQTPGQGLQFLFEYFSETQRNKGNFPGRFSGRQFSNSRSEMNVSTLELGDSALYLCASSLGTGSPNSNQPQHFGDGTRLSIL.

The chain is built from TRBV5-6 and TRBJ2-1; TRBD2 matches 8 bases. CDR3 length: 17 residues. J gave up 0 bases and V 3 bases, and 8 bases lay outside the gene matches. Germline values: CDR1 SGHDT, CDR2 YYEEEE. CDR3 bases: TGTGCCAGCAGCTCCCGGGGGGGAGGGGACTCCTACAATGAGCAGTTCTTC. Translating gives CASSSRGGGDSYNEQFF. Using reference TRBV5-6 and TRBJ2-1 for the parts outside the CDR3, the full variable domain is DAGVTQSPTHLIKTRGQQVTLRCSPKSGHDTVSWYQQALGQGPQFIFQYYEEEERQRGNFPDRFSGHQFPNYSSELNVNALLLGDSALYLCASSSRGGGDSYNEQFFGPGTRLTVL.

The V and J genes are TRBV5-4 and TRBJ2-1, with a possible D match to TRBD1 (6 bases). CDR3 length equals 15 residues. Trimming removed 4 bases from V and 6 bases from J, with 17 bases in between. CDR1 and CDR2 (germline): SGHNT, YYREEE (reference sequence). CDR3 loop: CASSHPTGSPNEQFF. The DNA for the CDR3 is TGTGCCAGCAGCCACCCTACAGGGTCCCCCAATGAGCAGTTCTTC.

As concerns this clone: The junction does not match germline at one end; this may be a read error. The CDR3 protein is CSVQDVGQQPQHF. Written as DNA, the CDR3 is TGCAGCGTTCAAGACGTCGGACAGCAGCCCCAGCATTTT. V is TRBV29-1 and J is TRBJ1-5; possibly TRBD1 for D (6 bases). This CDR3 spans 13 amino acids. Germline lookup yields CDR1 SQVTM and CDR2 ANQGSEA.